One sample yielded the 23 T cell receptor beta chains listed below, sequenced in a study of regulatory T cells in long-lasting Graves disease. Time point described: persistent/refractory GD, antithyroid drugs over 5 years with positive TRAb. Researchers made the TCR library from RNA that was extracted from PBMCs. The TCR beta library used iRepertoire HTBI primers with Arm-PCR amplification of CDR3. TCRdb independently ran MiXCR on the multiplex PCR reads; one entry per CDR3 protein. This sample has approximately 500,000 distinct CDR3 sequences; 20% to 25% occur once, and the top ten carry around 7%. The material sequenced was peripheral blood mononuclear cells (PBMCs), taken when the disease was refractory, from a patient treated with antithyroid drugs. The origin of the receptors is a female donor with Graves disease.

This clonotype turned up a few times. This chain joins TRBV20-1 and TRBJ2-7, with D possibly TRBD2 on 5 matching bases. Germline CDR1 reads DFQATT; CDR2 reads SNEGSKA (reference sequence). V shed 2 bases and J shed 6 bases, with 11 bases lying between them. The CDR3 totals 12 residues. The CDR3 DNA sequence: TGCAGTGCTAGACTCCCGGCGGGCGAGCAGTACTTC. This translates into CSARLPAGEQYF.

This clonotype was observed a few times. CDR3 in DNA: TGCGCCAGCAGCACCGGGAGCGAGTACACTGAAGCTTTCTTT. Protein: CASSTGSEYTEAFF. This sequence joins TRBV5-1 and TRBJ1-1; D remains unclear. The V and J ends lost 4 bases and 3 bases respectively, with 13 bases between them. The CDR3 extends over 14 amino acids. Germline lookup yields CDR1 SGHRS and CDR2 YFSETQ. Combining the CDR3 with reference TRBV5-1 and TRBJ1-1 gives the whole variable domain KAGVTQTPRYLIKTRGQQVTLSCSPISGHRSVSWYQQTPGQGLQFLFEYFSETQRNKGNFPGRFSGRQFSNSRSEMNVSTLELGDSALYLCASSTGSEYTEAFFGQGTRLTVV.

This clonotype turned up a few times. V usage is TRBV15 and J usage is TRBJ1-5; D is unclear. This CDR3 spans 15 amino acids. The V end lost 0 bases, the J end lost 0 bases, and 6 bases lay between the germline ends. The germline V gene has CDR1 LNHNV and CDR2 YYDKDF (reference sequence). The CDR3 bases are TGTGCCACCAGCAGAGAACGGGTTAGCAATCAGCCCCAGCATTTT. Protein: CATSRERVSNQPQHF.

The rearrangement links TRBV20-1 to TRBJ2-5, with D possibly TRBD1 on 5 matching bases. Between the trimmed V and J ends, which lost 1 base and 0 bases, there was a span of 12 bases. This CDR3 contains 15 residues. Germline CDR1 and CDR2: DFQATT and SNEGSKA (reference sequence). CDR3 in amino acids: CSARGVSGYQETQYF. The CDR3 DNA sequence: TGCAGTGCTAGAGGCGTGTCAGGGTACCAAGAGACCCAGTACTTC.

This clonotype was recorded a few times. The chain carries TRBV7-2 and TRBJ1-4; D gene ambiguous. V was shortened by 3 bases and J by 4 bases, with 15 bases between the two germline ends. The CDR3 is 16 amino acids. The germline CDR1 and CDR2 sequences are SGHTA and FQGNSA. CDR3 DNA sequence: TGTGCCAGCAGCTTGGGAACACTGCCTCATAATGAAAAACTGTTTTTT. This sequence encodes CASSLGTLPHNEKLFF.

In its sample, this clonotype was seen a few times. This rearrangement joins TRBV28 to TRBJ1-4; D uncertain. The CDR3 sequence is 14 residues long. Trimming took 7 bases from V and 3 from J, leaving 12 bases between them. Germline lookup yields CDR1 MDHEN and CDR2 SYDVKM. The CDR3 DNA reads TGTGCCAGCATTGGACTCTCGGCTAATGAAAAACTGTTTTTT. Its translation: CASIGLSANEKLFF.

V gene TRBV9 combines with J gene TRBJ2-2; TRBD1 agrees at 7 bases. There are 19 residues in the CDR3. From germline, CDR1 is SGDLS and CDR2 YYNGEE. Trimming removed 2 bases from V and 0 bases from J; junction bases left unmatched: 13. The CDR3 DNA reads as TGTGCCAGCAGCGTGAACCGGGACAGTGGCAACTCGAACACCGGGGAGCTGTTTTTT. The encoded protein is CASSVNRDSGNSNTGELFF.

This clonotype appeared a few times. The rearrangement links TRBV27 to TRBJ2-3, with D possibly called TRBD1 or TRBD2 (5 bases each). V was pared by 1 base and J by 4 bases, with 12 bases between. Germline V gene sequence: CDR1 MNHEY, CDR2 SMNVEV (reference sequence). The CDR3 extends over 15 amino acids. The CDR3 sequence is CASSLYGGVADTQYF. The CDR3 nucleotides read TGTGCCAGCAGTTTATATGGGGGAGTGGCAGATACGCAGTATTTT.

J is TRBJ2-6 and V is TRBV10-3; D not resolved. CDR3 length: 15 residues. The germline gives CDR1 ENHRY, CDR2 SYGVKD. Trimming removed 0 bases at V and 1 base at J, with 4 bases between. The CDR3 DNA is TGTGCCATCAGTGAGTCCCGGTCTGGGGCCAACGTCCTGACTTTC. It yields the protein CAISESRSGANVLTF.

This clonotype was counted many times. For the CDR3, the DNA is TGTGCCAGCAGCCCCCGGCCAGATCAGCCCCAGCATTTT. It codes for CASSPRPDQPQHF. This rearrangement joins TRBV3-1 to TRBJ1-5; D unresolved. The ends were cut back, 4 bases at V and 5 bases at J, with 9 bases in the middle. This CDR3 contains 13 residues. The germline CDR1 and CDR2 sequences are LGHDT and YNNKEL (reference sequence).

A few counts support this clonotype. This chain connects TRBV7-8 to TRBJ1-1, with TRBD1 matching over 8 bases. Germline CDR1 SGHVS, CDR2 FQNEAQ. The CDR3 has 16 amino acids. Trimming removed 5 bases from V and 2 bases from J; junction bases left unmatched: 10. The CDR3 sequence: CASSGHPGQVNTEAFF. DNA for the CDR3: TGTGCCAGCAGCGGCCATCCGGGACAGGTTAACACTGAAGCTTTCTTT.

The chain combines TRBV5-6 with TRBJ2-7; possibly TRBD1 for D (5 bases). The CDR3 loop spans 13 amino acids. The germline V gene has CDR1 SGHDT and CDR2 YYEEEE. Trimming stripped 0 bases from V and 3 bases from J, with 7 bases between. The DNA for the CDR3 is TGTGCCAGCAGCTTGGACAGGAACTACGAGCAGTACTTC. It is translated as CASSLDRNYEQYF.

This clonotype was seen a handful of times. A much bigger clone sits one base away, suggesting this may be a read error. The chain is built from TRBV7-9 and TRBJ2-7, with 8 bases lining up with TRBD1. This CDR3 is 13 amino acids long. Trimming at V came to 5 bases and at J to 3 bases, leaving 3 bases not matched to a gene. CDR1 and CDR2 (germline): SEHNR, FQNEAQ (reference sequence). CDR3 in amino acids: CASSQGTGYEQYF. CDR3 nucleotides: TGTGCCAGCAGCCAAGGGACAGGCTACGAGCAGTACTTC. The complete variable domain, with remaining parts taken from reference TRBV7-9 and TRBJ2-7, reads DTGVSQNPRHKITKRGQNVTFRCDPISEHNRLYWYRQTLGQGPEFLTYFQNEAQLEKSRLLSDRFSAERPKGSFSTLEIQRTEQGDSAMYLCASSQGTGYEQYFGPGTRLTVT.

This chain connects TRBV11-1 to TRBJ1-2; tentatively, D is TRBD1 (6 bases). Between the trimmed V and J ends, which lost 5 bases and 4 bases, there was a span of 17 bases. The CDR3 sequence is 15 residues long. CDR1 is SGHAT and CDR2 is FQDESV in the germline V gene (reference sequence). CDR3 in DNA: TGTGCCAGCAGCGCCCCGCAGGGGAGAGTCTATGGCTACACCTTC. Translated, it gives CASSAPQGRVYGYTF.

This clonotype has only a few counts. The V gene is TRBV9, the J gene TRBJ2-3; 12 bases agree with TRBD2. This CDR3 is built from 18 residues. The V segment lost 3 bases and the J segment 2 bases; nucleotides outside the gene matches: 10. CDR1 and CDR2 (germline): SGDLS, YYNGEE. The CDR3 reads CASSDPGTSGPYTDTQYF. The CDR3 DNA is TGTGCCAGCAGCGATCCCGGGACTAGCGGGCCCTACACAGATACGCAGTATTTT.

The gene calls are TRBV6-1 and TRBJ1-6, with D unresolved. The CDR3 length is 15 residues. From germline, CDR1 is MNHNS and CDR2 SASEGT. The V and J ends lost 5 bases and 6 bases respectively, with 14 bases between them. CDR3 amino acids: CASSRTGESNSPLHF. In DNA form, the CDR3 reads TGTGCCAGCAGTCGTACGGGAGAGAGTAATTCACCCCTCCACTTT.

This clonotype was picked up many times. This chain joins TRBV29-1 and TRBJ2-2, with D uncertain. The CDR3 length is 14 residues. Trimming cost V 0 bases and J 5 bases, with 10 bases left between them. Germline assignment: CDR1 SQVTM and CDR2 ANQGSEA. The chain's CDR3 is CSVEDYLETGELFF. CDR3 in DNA: TGCAGCGTTGAAGACTACCTTGAGACCGGGGAGCTGTTTTTT.

This clonotype was picked up many times. The gene calls are TRBV7-2 and TRBJ2-2; D might be TRBD1 (6 bases). In germline, CDR1 is SGHTA, CDR2 FQGNSA. Between the trimmed V and J ends, which lost 0 bases and 1 base, there was a span of 9 bases. CDR3 length: 16 amino acids. The CDR3 DNA follows: TGTGCCAGCAGCTTAGCTCCGGGACAGAACACCGGGGAGCTGTTTTTT. This encodes CASSLAPGQNTGELFF.

Points on this clonotype: It may be a read error: a sequence one base away is much more abundant. The chain uses TRBV6-5 and TRBJ2-7; tentatively, D is TRBD1 (6 bases). Trimming pared 4 bases from V and 9 bases from J, leaving 16 bases between. The CDR3 sequence is 13 residues long. Germline lookup yields CDR1 MNHEY and CDR2 SVGAGI. CDR3 DNA: TGTGCCAGCAGTTCCCCGGGACAACGCGGGCAGTACTTC. It yields the protein CASSSPGQRGQYF.

The rearrangement uses TRBV29-1 and TRBJ2-6; D unclear. The CDR3 contains 17 residues. Trimming removed 0 bases from V and 0 bases from J, with 12 bases in between. Looked up from germline, CDR1 is SQVTM and CDR2 is ANQGSEA. As DNA, the CDR3 is TGCAGCGTTGAAGACAGGACGAAGAGCTCTGGGGCCAACGTCCTGACTTTC. Its translation is CSVEDRTKSSGANVLTF.

This clonotype was recorded at least ten times. The rearrangement uses TRBV28 and TRBJ2-7; D perhaps matches TRBD1 (5 bases). Trimming removed 1 base at V and 0 bases at J, with 13 bases between. Germline assignment: CDR1 MDHEN and CDR2 SYDVKM. The CDR3 totals 16 residues. The CDR3 is CASSLSTRDSSYEQYF. The CDR3 bases are TGTGCCAGCAGTTTATCTACTCGTGACAGCTCCTACGAGCAGTACTTC.

In its sample, this clonotype was seen many times. The chain recombines TRBV7-8 with TRBJ2-4; possibly TRBD2 for D (6 bases). CDR1 is SGHVS and CDR2 is FQNEAQ in the germline V gene. The CDR3 contains 15 residues. Trimming took off 3 bases at V and 5 bases at J, with 14 bases between the two ends. The CDR3 loop reads CASSFGGEGQNIQYF. Here the CDR3 DNA reads TGTGCCAGCAGCTTCGGGGGAGAGGGGCAAAACATTCAGTACTTC.

This clonotype was detected many times. The CDR3 coding sequence is TGTGCCAGCAGTTTACGGGCCTCTGGGGCCAACGTCCTGACTTTC. This codes for CASSLRASGANVLTF. The rearrangement uses TRBV27 and TRBJ2-6; no clear D. This CDR3 is 15 amino acids long. The V gene lost 2 bases and the J gene lost 0 bases, with 5 bases spanning the gap. Germline-derived CDR1 and CDR2 are MNHEY and SMNVEV (reference sequence).